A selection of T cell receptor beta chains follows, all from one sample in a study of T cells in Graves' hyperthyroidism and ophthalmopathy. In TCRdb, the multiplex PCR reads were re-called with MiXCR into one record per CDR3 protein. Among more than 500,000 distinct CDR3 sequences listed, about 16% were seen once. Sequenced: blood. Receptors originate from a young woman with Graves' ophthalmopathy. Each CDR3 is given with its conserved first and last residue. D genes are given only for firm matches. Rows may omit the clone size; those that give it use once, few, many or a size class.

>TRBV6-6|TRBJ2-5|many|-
CASSYNRAETQYF
TGTGCCAGCAGTTACAACAGGGCGGAGACCCAGTACTTC
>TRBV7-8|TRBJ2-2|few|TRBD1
CASSHDRATGELFF
TGTGCCAGCAGCCACGACAGGGCCACCGGGGAGCTGTTTTTT
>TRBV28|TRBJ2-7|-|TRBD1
CASPPPGTVSYEQYF
TGTGCCAGCCCACCCCCCGGGACAGTCTCCTACGAGCAGTACTTC
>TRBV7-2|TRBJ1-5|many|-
CASSLAGIGKGNQPQHF
TGTGCCAGCAGCTTAGCGGGGATTGGCAAGGGCAATCAGCCCCAGCATTTT
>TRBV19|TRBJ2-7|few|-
CASSKTGSSYEQYF
TGTGCCAGTAGTAAAACAGGAAGCTCCTACGAGCAGTACTTC
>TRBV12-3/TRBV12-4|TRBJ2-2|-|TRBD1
CASSLPPTGAGELFF
TGTGCCAGCAGTTTACCCCCTACAGGGGCCGGGGAGCTGTTTTTT
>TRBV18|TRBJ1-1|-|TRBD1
CASSPPTGKYTEAFF
TGTGCCAGCTCACCACCGACAGGGAAATACACTGAAGCTTTCTTT
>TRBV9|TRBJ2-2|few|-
CASSGTHTGELFF
TGTGCCAGCAGCGGGACTCATACCGGGGAGCTGTTTTTT
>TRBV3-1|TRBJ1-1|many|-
CASSQGGSGVKNTEAFF
TGTGCCAGCAGCCAAGGTGGTTCCGGGGTTAAAAACACTGAAGCTTTCTTT
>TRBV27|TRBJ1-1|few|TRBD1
CASSTGGSTEAFF
TGTGCCAGCAGCACAGGGGGCAGCACTGAAGCTTTCTTT
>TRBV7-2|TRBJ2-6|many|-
CASSPWTARSGANVLTF
TGTGCCAGCAGCCCCTGGACAGCACGTTCTGGGGCCAACGTCCTGACTTTC
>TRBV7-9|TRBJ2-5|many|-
CASSLAHRGETQYF
TGTGCCAGCAGCTTGGCCCATAGAGGGGAGACCCAGTACTTC
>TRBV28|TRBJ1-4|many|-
CASSLTLSSLLFNEKLFF
TGTGCCAGCAGTTTAACGCTGTCAAGCCTCCTGTTTAATGAAAAACTGTTTTTT
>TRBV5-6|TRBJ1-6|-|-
CASSLASSTENYNSPLHF
TGTGCCAGCAGCTTGGCCTCTTCGACAGAGAATTATAATTCACCCCTCCACTTT
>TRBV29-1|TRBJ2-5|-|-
CSVQGTETQHF
TGCAGCGTCCAGGGGACGGAGACCCAGCACTTC
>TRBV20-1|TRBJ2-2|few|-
CSASWMGRGDTGELFF
TGCAGTGCTAGTTGGATGGGCAGGGGCGACACCGGGGAGCTGTTTTTT
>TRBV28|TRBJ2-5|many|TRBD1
CASSYARGTAQETQYF
TGTGCCAGCAGTTATGCGCGAGGGACAGCACAAGAGACCCAGTACTTC
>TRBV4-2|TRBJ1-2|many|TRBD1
CASSQEDSKGAGYTF
TGTGCCAGCAGCCAAGAGGACTCCAAGGGGGCTGGCTACACCTTC
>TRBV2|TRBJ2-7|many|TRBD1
CASSFRDRGYEQYF
TGTGCCAGCAGTTTCCGGGACAGGGGCTACGAGCAGTACTTC
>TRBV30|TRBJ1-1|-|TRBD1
CAWSRQGITEAFF
TGTGCCTGGAGTAGACAGGGCATCACTGAAGCTTTCTTT
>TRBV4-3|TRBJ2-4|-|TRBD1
CASSQDGPGQGAKNIQYF
TGCGCCAGCAGCCAAGATGGGCCCGGACAGGGCGCAAAAAACATTCAGTACTTC
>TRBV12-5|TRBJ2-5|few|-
CASGLDKGETQYF
TGTGCTAGTGGTTTGGATAAGGGTGAGACCCAGTACTTC
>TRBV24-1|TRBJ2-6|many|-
CATSETETSGANVLTF
TGTGCCACCAGTGAGACTGAAACCTCTGGGGCCAACGTCCTGACTTTC
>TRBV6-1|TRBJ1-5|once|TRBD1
CASSEGTGVIEPQHF
TGTGCCAGCAGTGAGGGGACAGGGGTGATAGAGCCCCAGCATTTT
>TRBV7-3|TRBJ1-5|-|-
CASSSAPLPRGPVESQHF
TGTGCCAGCAGTTCCGCCCCTCTCCCTCGAGGGCCGGTTGAGTCCCAGCATTTT
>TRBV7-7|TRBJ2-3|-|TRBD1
CASSRDREDTQYF
TGTGCCAGCAGCCGGGACAGGGAGGATACGCAGTATTTT
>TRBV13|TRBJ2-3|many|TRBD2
CASSTQREAQDTQYF
TGTGCCAGCAGCACCCAGCGGGAGGCGCAAGATACGCAGTATTTT
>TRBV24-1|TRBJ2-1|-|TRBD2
CATSDGREREGSYNEQFF
TGTGCCACCAGTGATGGGAGAGAGCGGGAGGGCTCCTACAATGAGCAGTTCTTC
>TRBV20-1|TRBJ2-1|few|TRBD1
CSASRDRGEEQFF
TGCAGTGCTAGCCGGGACAGGGGTGAGGAGCAGTTCTTC
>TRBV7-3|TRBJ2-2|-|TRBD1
CASSLLDRDPTGELFF
TGTGCCAGCAGCCTTCTGGACAGGGACCCAACCGGGGAGCTGTTTTTT
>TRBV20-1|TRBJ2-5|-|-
CSAQGQGQETQYF
TGCAGTGCTCAAGGACAAGGTCAAGAGACCCAGTACTTC
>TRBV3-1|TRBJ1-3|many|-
CASRGQAGNTIYF
TGTGCCAGCAGGGGCCAGGCTGGAAACACCATATATTTT
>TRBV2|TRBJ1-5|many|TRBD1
CASGDRGSNQPQHF
TGTGCCAGCGGGGACAGGGGATCTAATCAGCCCCAGCATTTT
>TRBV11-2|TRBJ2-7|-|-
CASSFLGLINEQYF
TGTGCCAGCAGCTTTTTGGGGCTAATAAACGAGCAGTACTTC
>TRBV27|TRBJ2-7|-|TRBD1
CASSTNRGREQYF
TGTGCCAGCAGTACAAACAGGGGGCGCGAGCAGTACTTC
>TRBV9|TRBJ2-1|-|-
CASSVAYQEYNEQFF
TGTGCCAGCAGCGTAGCTTATCAGGAGTACAATGAGCAGTTCTTC
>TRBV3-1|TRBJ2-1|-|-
CASSQEYTAGNYYNEQFF
TGTGCCAGCAGCCAAGAATATACGGCGGGGAATTACTACAATGAGCAGTTCTTC
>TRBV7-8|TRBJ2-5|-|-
CASSLGGSMGKETQYF
TGTGCCAGCAGCTTAGGGGGATCTATGGGGAAAGAGACCCAGTACTTC
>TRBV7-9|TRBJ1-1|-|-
CASSLGWAGPAFF
TGTGCCAGCAGCTTAGGTTGGGCGGGGCCAGCTTTCTTT
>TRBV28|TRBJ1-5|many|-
CASSFSGDSNQPQHF
TGTGCCAGCAGTTTCTCAGGGGATAGCAATCAGCCCCAGCATTTT